Below, 30 T cell receptor beta chains from the same sample are listed, as sequenced in a study of blood T cells in healthy people across ages. A second PCR of about 7 to 11 cycles used a sample-barcoded 5' primer and a J-beta primer mix. TCRdb fed the 5' RACE reads into MiXCR, producing one record per CDR3 protein. This table holds about 1 million distinct CDR3 sequences, more than 40% found once. The sample taken for sequencing was blood. The source of these receptors is a woman aged 60-75 years in good health.

About this clonotype itself: Compared with germline, one end of the junction differs, possibly owing to a read error. J is TRBJ2-1 and V is TRBV20-1; 11 bases are a match to TRBD2. CDR1 DFQATT and CDR2 SNEGSKA come from the germline V gene (reference sequence). The CDR3 covers 16 residues. CDR3 loop: CSARVPLAGVSNEQFF. DNA of the CDR3: TGCAGTGCCAGAGTCCCACTAGCGGGAGTCTCCAATGAGCAGTTCTTC.

The chain combines TRBV3-1 with TRBJ2-5; D unclear. Trimming took 0 bases from V and 11 from J, leaving 10 bases between them. Germline V gives CDR1 LGHDT, CDR2 YNNKEL (reference sequence). This CDR3 is 12 amino acids long. The CDR3 DNA reads TGTGCCAGCAGCCAAGAGAGTAGCAAGCAGTACTTC. Protein product: CASSQESSKQYF.

The J gene is TRBJ2-1, the V gene TRBV7-8; D call uncertain. From germline, CDR1 is SGHVS and CDR2 FQNEAQ. This CDR3 is 15 amino acids long. V shed 1 base and J shed 8 bases, with 15 bases lying between them. CDR3 residues: CASSLVGRGTYEQFF. In nucleotides, the CDR3 is TGTGCCAGCAGCTTAGTAGGTCGCGGAACCTATGAGCAGTTCTTC.

The rearrangement joins TRBV14 to TRBJ2-3, with unresolved D. The CDR3 contains 15 residues. The germline V gene has CDR1 SGHDN and CDR2 FVKESK. The ends were cut back, 4 bases at V and 1 base at J, with 12 bases in the middle. In DNA form, the CDR3 reads TGTGCCAGCAGCCCCCCAGTGATCGGCACAGATACGCAGTATTTT. Protein: CASSPPVIGTDTQYF.

This clonotype was seen a handful of times. This chain joins TRBV6-5 and TRBJ1-6; D call uncertain. The CDR3 runs to 12 residues. Looked up from germline, CDR1 is MNHEY and CDR2 is SVGAGI. V shed 2 bases and J shed 10 bases, with 6 bases lying between them. The CDR3 spells CASSYVGSPLHF. CDR3 nucleotide sequence: TGTGCCAGCAGTTACGTCGGATCACCCCTCCACTTT.

The chain joins TRBV30 to TRBJ1-1; TRBD1 matches 7 bases. CDR3 length: 14 residues. With 6 bases clipped from V and 3 bases from J, the junction kept 10 bases outside the gene matches. Germline CDR1 is GTSNPN and CDR2 is SVGIG (reference sequence). The CDR3 DNA follows: TGTGCCTGCCTCGACAGGGTGGTGGACACTGAAGCTTTCTTT. Protein product: CACLDRVVDTEAFF.

This clonotype turned up a few times. The DNA for the CDR3 is TGTGCCAGCAGTTACACCGCCCTAGCGGGAGGGTACAATGAGCAGTTCTTC. The encoded protein is CASSYTALAGGYNEQFF. The rearrangement links TRBV6-5 to TRBJ2-1; TRBD2 aligns across 12 bases. The germline V gene has CDR1 MNHEY and CDR2 SVGAGI. The CDR3 has 17 residues. The V and J ends lost 2 bases and 4 bases, in that order; junction bases with no gene match: 6.

CDR3 sequence (DNA): TGTGCCGGTCTACCATTACAGGGTTCTCCCAATGAGCAGTTCTTC. Its protein product is CAGLPLQGSPNEQFF. This sequence joins TRBV7-9 and TRBJ2-1, with a tentative D call TRBD1 (6 bases). The CDR3 totals 15 residues. Germline CDR1 is SEHNR and CDR2 is FQNEAQ (reference sequence). V was shortened by 11 bases and J by 6 bases, with 23 bases between the two germline ends.

This clonotype was seen only once. This may stem from a read error, because a much larger clone lies one nucleotide away. This chain links TRBV10-3 with TRBJ2-3; TRBD1 or TRBD2 may be the D gene (5 bases each). The V gene's germline CDR1 is ENHRY and CDR2 SYGVKD. The ends were cut back, 10 bases at V and 7 bases at J, with 12 bases in the middle. The CDR3 consists of 11 residues. The CDR3 DNA sequence: TGTGCCACCCGGGGCGGTAATACGCAGTATTTT. Protein: CATRGGNTQYF.

This clonotype was found once. A much larger clone is a single base away; this may be a read error. J is TRBJ2-5 and V is TRBV4-2; no reliable D call. This CDR3 is 12 amino acids long. The germline gives CDR1 LGHNA, CDR2 YNFKEQ. The chain's CDR3 is CAGSQDAETQYF. DNA for the CDR3: TGTGCCGGCAGCCAAGATGCAGAGACCCAGTACTTC.

This clonotype occurred once. This sequence joins TRBV20-1 and TRBJ2-1; 9 nucleotides line up with TRBD2. V was pared by 0 bases and J by 0 bases, with 18 bases of the junction left unmatched. The CDR3 totals 21 residues. From germline, CDR1 is DFQATT and CDR2 SNEGSKA (reference sequence). The CDR3 spells CSAREEGRPSGRMSSYNEQFF. For the CDR3, the DNA is TGCAGTGCTAGAGAGGAGGGGAGGCCGAGCGGGAGGATGAGCTCCTACAATGAGCAGTTCTTC.

This clonotype was seen a few times. The J gene is TRBJ2-7, the V gene TRBV3-1, with TRBD2 identical over 10 bases. The CDR3 loop spans 15 amino acids. J lost 5 bases, V lost 5 bases, and 9 bases had no gene match. Germline V lookup: CDR1 LGHDT, CDR2 YNNKEL (reference sequence). CDR3 amino acids: CASSLSGGAFNEQYF. In DNA, the CDR3 is TGTGCCAGCAGCTTAAGCGGGGGGGCGTTCAACGAGCAGTACTTC.

The chain combines TRBV20-1 with TRBJ2-3; D uncertain. Germline V gene lookup returns CDR1 DFQATT and CDR2 SNEGSKA (reference sequence). V lost 3 bases and J lost 1, with 11 bases in between. This CDR3 spans 14 amino acids. CDR3 region: CSARTRSGTDTQYF. DNA for the CDR3: TGCAGTGCTAGGACCAGATCGGGCACAGATACGCAGTATTTT.

The DNA of the CDR3 is TGTGCCAGCAGCGTTGCCCAGGGATTGAACGAGCAGTACTTC. Its translation: CASSVAQGLNEQYF. The chain carries TRBV9 and TRBJ2-7; D possibly corresponds to TRBD1 (5 bases). This CDR3 is built from 14 residues. V shed 2 bases and J shed 5 bases, with 14 bases lying between them. From germline, CDR1 is SGDLS and CDR2 YYNGEE. Full variable domain (outside the CDR3, taken from reference TRBV9 and TRBJ2-7): DSGVTQTPKHLITATGQRVTLRCSPRSGDLSVYWYQQSLDQGLQFLIQYYNGEERAKGNILERFSAQQFPDLHSELNLSSLELGDSALYFCASSVAQGLNEQYFGPGTRLTVT.

This clonotype was found a few times. This chain joins TRBV4-2 and TRBJ1-2; 9 positions match TRBD1. Germline V CDR1 and CDR2: LGHNA, YNFKEQ. With V trimmed by 3 bases and J by 4 bases, 9 bases remained unmatched. There are 16 residues in the CDR3. The CDR3 sequence is CASSQKPRDRAYGYTF. The CDR3, as DNA: TGTGCCAGCAGCCAGAAACCCCGGGACAGGGCCTATGGCTACACCTTC.

Only a few counts were recorded for this clonotype. A much larger clonotype is one base distant, so this may be a read error. The V call is TRBV9, the J call TRBJ2-1; the D is unclear. Germline lookup yields CDR1 SGDLS and CDR2 YYNGEE. Trimming left V 0 bases short and J 3 bases short, with 4 bases between. The CDR3 has 13 amino acids. CDR3 sequence: CASSVGDYNEQFF. Written as DNA, the CDR3 is TGTGCCAGCAGCGTAGGGGACTACAATGAGCAGTTCTTC. Using reference TRBV9 and TRBJ2-1 for the parts outside the CDR3, the full variable domain is DSGVTQTPKHLITATGQRVTLRCSPRSGDLSVYWYQQSLDQGLQFLIQYYNGEERAKGNILERFSAQQFPDLHSELNLSSLELGDSALYFCASSVGDYNEQFFGPGTRLTVL.

The chain carries TRBV20-1 and TRBJ2-1, with D uncertain. The CDR3 is made up of 17 amino acids. The V end was cut by 0 bases, the J end by 0 bases, with 15 bases between. Germline values: CDR1 DFQATT, CDR2 SNEGSKA (reference sequence). The CDR3 DNA sequence: TGCAGTGCTAGAGAAGCTCACCCGACCAGCTCCTACAATGAGCAGTTCTTC. This gives the protein CSAREAHPTSSYNEQFF.

V and J are TRBV20-1 and TRBJ2-7; 7 bases are a match to TRBD2. Germline values: CDR1 DFQATT, CDR2 SNEGSKA (reference sequence). V lost 1 base and J lost 0; bases outside the gene matches: 9. This CDR3 contains 16 residues. The CDR3 DNA reads TGCAGTGCTAGAGGTTGGGGGAGGGTGAGCTCCTACGAGCAGTACTTC. Residues: CSARGWGRVSSYEQYF.

This clonotype was found once. A single base separates this from a much larger clone, so it may be a read error. The rearrangement joins TRBV7-2 to TRBJ1-5, with D unresolved. Germline CDR1 and CDR2: SGHTA and FQGNSA. The CDR3 has 13 residues. CDR3 nucleotides: TGTGCCAGCAGCCGTATATGGAATCGGCCCCAGCATTTT. Protein sequence: CASSRIWNRPQHF.

V usage is TRBV6-5 and J usage is TRBJ2-5; 12 bases match TRBD2. The tail of the sequence fits TRBJ2-1 better, so the J call may be wrong. The CDR3 is made up of 17 amino acids. Germline V gives CDR1 MNHEY, CDR2 SVGAGI. The CDR3 protein is CASSYSLAGGYQETQFF. The CDR3 DNA reads as TGTGCCAGCAGTTACTCACTAGCGGGAGGATACCAAGAGACCCAGTTCTTC.

The chain uses TRBV6-6 and TRBJ2-1; a possible D gene is TRBD2 (6 bases). Germline CDR1 reads MNHNY; CDR2 reads SVGAGI (reference sequence). The CDR3 loop spans 17 amino acids. Trimming cost V 0 bases and J 2 bases, with 14 bases left between them. For the CDR3, the DNA is TGTGCCAGCAGTTACTCGATGCGCGGGGACCCCTACAATGAGCAGTTCTTC. It yields the protein CASSYSMRGDPYNEQFF.

Only a few counts were recorded for this clonotype. The chain has TRBV24-1 and TRBJ2-1; D not resolved. The CDR3 contains 11 residues. Germline V gene sequence: CDR1 KGHDR, CDR2 SFDVKD. Trimming removed 9 bases at V and 5 bases at J, with 7 bases between. In DNA form, the CDR3 reads TGTGCCACCTCGTATGACAATGAGCAGTTCTTC. It translates to CATSYDNEQFF.

This clonotype was seen only once. The chain combines TRBV10-3 with TRBJ1-1; D is uncertain. Looked up from germline, CDR1 is ENHRY and CDR2 is SYGVKD. Trimming removed 4 bases at V and 8 bases at J, with 14 bases between. The CDR3 has 13 residues. CDR3 DNA: TGTGCCATCAGTGGGGCAGCTAGGCCAGAAGCTTTCTTT. Amino acid sequence: CAISGAARPEAFF.

A remark on this clonotype: A much larger clone sits a single nucleotide away, making a read error possible. The chain combines TRBV5-6 with TRBJ2-5, with a possible D match to TRBD2 (6 bases). The CDR3 loop spans 14 amino acids. Trimming cost V 3 bases and J 11 bases, with 20 bases left between them. The germline V gene encodes CDR1 SGHDT and CDR2 YYEEEE. The CDR3 coding sequence is TGTGCCAGCAGCTCCGGGACTCCTCCCTACGGGCAGTACTTC. Protein: CASSSGTPPYGQYF.

This clonotype was detected a few times. The V gene is TRBV11-2, the J gene TRBJ2-7; D gene ambiguous. Trimming removed 2 bases at V and 5 bases at J, with 10 bases between. Germline CDR1 SGHAT, CDR2 FQNNGV. The CDR3 has 13 amino acids. The CDR3 region is CASSLIALNEQYF. DNA of the CDR3: TGTGCCAGCAGCTTAATTGCCCTTAACGAGCAGTACTTC. Using reference TRBV11-2 and TRBJ2-7 for the parts outside the CDR3, the full variable domain is EAGVAQSPRYKIIEKRQSVAFWCNPISGHATLYWYQQILGQGPKLLIQFQNNGVVDDSQLPKDRFSAERLKGVDSTLKIQPAKLEDSAVYLCASSLIALNEQYFGPGTRLTVT.

V gene TRBV7-9 combines with J gene TRBJ2-7; the match to TRBD2 covers 7 bases. CDR3 length: 15 residues. V lost 6 bases to trimming and J lost 0 bases; unmatched junction nucleotides: 8. Germline values: CDR1 SEHNR, CDR2 FQNEAQ (reference sequence). The CDR3 DNA reads as TGTGCCAGCAGACCGCTAGCGGACATCTCCTACGAGCAGTACTTC. Translated, it gives CASRPLADISYEQYF.

This chain joins TRBV5-1 and TRBJ2-5; 10 nucleotides agree with TRBD2. V was pared by 0 bases and J by 11 bases, with 10 bases of the junction left unmatched. The CDR3 sequence is 15 residues long. In germline, CDR1 is SGHRS, CDR2 YFSETQ. The CDR3 sequence: CASSLVSSGRGEQYF. CDR3 nucleotides: TGCGCCAGCAGCTTGGTTTCTAGCGGGAGAGGAGAGCAGTACTTC. Full variable domain (missing parts from reference TRBV5-1 and TRBJ2-5): KAGVTQTPRYLIKTRGQQVTLSCSPISGHRSVSWYQQTPGQGLQFLFEYFSETQRNKGNFPGRFSGRQFSNSRSEMNVSTLELGDSALYLCASSLVSSGRGEQYFGPGTRLLVL.

The chain is built from TRBV14 and TRBJ2-1; perhaps D is TRBD1 or TRBD2 (5 bases each). CDR3 length: 14 residues. CDR1 SGHDN and CDR2 FVKESK come from the germline V gene. V was shortened by 5 bases and J by 3 bases, with 11 bases between the two germline ends. The CDR3 is CASSEGTDYNEQFF. The CDR3 region has the DNA TGTGCCAGCAGCGAAGGGACGGACTACAATGAGCAGTTCTTC.

The chain carries TRBV3-1 and TRBJ2-5; D might be TRBD1 (6 bases). V lost 3 bases to trimming and J lost 2 bases, with 16 bases between them. CDR1 LGHDT and CDR2 YNNKEL come from the germline V gene (reference sequence). The CDR3 extends over 16 amino acids. CDR3 nucleotides: TGTGCCAGCAGCCACCCACCCGGGACAACTCAAGAGACCCAGTACTTC. It is translated as CASSHPPGTTQETQYF.

V gene TRBV5-5 combines with J gene TRBJ2-4; 12 bases are a match to TRBD2. The CDR3 consists of 20 residues. CDR1 is SGHKS and CDR2 is YYEKEE in the germline V gene (reference sequence). V lost 3 bases to trimming and J lost 1 base; unmatched junction nucleotides: 14. CDR3 sequence reads: CASSSYPLAGGQGAKNIQYF. CDR3 bases: TGTGCCAGCAGCTCCTATCCTCTAGCGGGAGGGCAGGGGGCCAAAAACATTCAGTACTTC.